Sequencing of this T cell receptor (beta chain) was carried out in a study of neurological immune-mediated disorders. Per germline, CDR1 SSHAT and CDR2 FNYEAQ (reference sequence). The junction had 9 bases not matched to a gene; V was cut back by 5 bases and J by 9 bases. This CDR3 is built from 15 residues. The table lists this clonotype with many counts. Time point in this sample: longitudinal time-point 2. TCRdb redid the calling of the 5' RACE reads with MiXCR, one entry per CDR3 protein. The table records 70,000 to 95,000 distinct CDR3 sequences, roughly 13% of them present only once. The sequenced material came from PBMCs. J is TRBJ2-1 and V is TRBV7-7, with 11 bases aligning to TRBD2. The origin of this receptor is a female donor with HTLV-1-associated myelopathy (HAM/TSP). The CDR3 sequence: CASSRLAGGRGEQFF. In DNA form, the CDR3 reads TGTGCCAGCAGCCGATTAGCGGGGGGGCGGGGTGAGCAGTTCTTC.